The clone carrying this T cell receptor (beta chain) was seen more than once but under ten times. The data were obtained in a study of beta chain features in type 1 diabetes. This CDR3 has 13 residues. V was shortened by 2 bases and J by 6 bases, with 10 bases between the two germline ends. Germline V gene data show CDR1 as KGHSH and CDR2 as LQKENI. Sequencing targeted expressed TCRB transcripts, as all isolated RNA had been reverse transcribed. The data were produced by immunoSEQ multiplex PCR, yet TCRdb's version contains in-frame clones alone and is incomplete. Of about 40,000 clones in the sample, 50% are singletons; the top ten hold about 0.24%. The authors sorted CD4+ naive, central memory, regulatory and stem cell-like memory cells via CD45RO/CCR7/CD25/CD127/CD95/CD27.

The chain recombines TRBV18 with TRBJ1-2; D is unclear. Sequenced sample: stem cell memory CD4+ T cells from blood. The receptor comes from a woman in her thirties in good health. The CDR3 loop reads CASSPTGEDGYTF. The CDR3, as DNA: TGTGCCAGCTCACCAACGGGAGAGGATGGCTACACCTTC.